This T cell receptor beta chain was documented in a study of OX40 agonist ivuxolimab in advanced cancers. The study's findings and limits: Researchers did not establish what antigens the expanded peripheral T cells target.

As regards this clone: Its antigen is still unknown.

The data were produced by immunoSEQ multiplex PCR, yet TCRdb's version contains in-frame clones alone and is incomplete. The repertoire has about 72,000 clones, about 91% of them found once; the top ten carry over 9.5%. The junction had 9 bases not matched to a gene; V was cut back by 4 bases and J by 3 bases. The CDR3 runs 16 residues. Germline values: CDR1 SGHRS, CDR2 YFSETQ. This chain connects TRBV5-1 to TRBJ2-2; 7 bases are shared with TRBD1. The sequence was obtained from an adult with an advanced solid tumor such as melanoma, head and neck, liver or kidney cancer. Source: CD4+ or CD8+ T cells sorted from blood, taken in a trial of the OX40 agonist ivuxolimab. CDR3 residues: CASSPRRDRHTGELFF. The CDR3 DNA reads TGCGCCAGCAGCCCCCGTCGGGACAGACACACCGGGGAGCTGTTTTTT.